The rows below give T cell receptor beta chains drawn from one sample of a study of OX40 agonist ivuxolimab in advanced cancers. Using immunoSEQ multiplex PCR, the repertoire was profiled, and TCRdb retains in-frame clones only, with some absent. In the table there are 74,000 or so clones, 80% to 90% of which are singletons. The material sequenced was CD4+ or CD8+ T cells sorted from blood, taken in a trial of the OX40 agonist ivuxolimab. These receptors were collected from an adult with an advanced solid tumor such as melanoma, head and neck, liver or kidney cancer. CDR3s include the opening cysteine and the closing phenylalanine or tryptophan. The D gene is left open where the match is weak. Some rows have no size entry. The others give once, few or many, or a class for an expanded clone.

abundance,j_gene,d_gene,v_gene,CDR3nt,CDR3aa
.,TRBJ2-5,.,TRBV5-1,TGCGCCAGCACTACAGGGCAAGGGGCTGAGACCCAGTACTTC,CASTTGQGAETQYF
.,TRBJ2-7,.,TRBV6-5,TGTGCCAGCAGTTACTCAGGGGCCCTCTCCTACGAGCAGTACTTC,CASSYSGALSYEQYF
.,TRBJ1-5,.,TRBV5-8,TGTGCCAGCAGCGGAGGGATTAGCAATCAGCCCCAGCATTTT,CASSGGISNQPQHF
few,TRBJ1-5,.,TRBV10-3,TGTGCCATCAGTGGGGGGATCGGCAATCAGCCCCAGCATTTT,CAISGGIGNQPQHF
.,TRBJ1-5,.,TRBV21-1,TGTGCCAGCAGCAAAATCCTTACGACAGGGGAGAGCAATCAGCCCCAGCATTTT,CASSKILTTGESNQPQHF
.,TRBJ2-3,TRBD2,TRBV19,TGTGCCAGTAGTATAGGGGGGACTAGCGGTTATGCGCAGTATTTT,CASSIGGTSGYAQYF
.,TRBJ2-7,TRBD2,TRBV5-1,TGCGCCAGCAGCTTGGCCGCGGGAGTGGAGTACGAGCAGTACTTC,CASSLAAGVEYEQYF
.,TRBJ2-7,TRBD1,TRBV7-6,TGTGCCAGCACCCGGACAGGGGGCTCCTACGAGCAGTACTTC,CASTRTGGSYEQYF
.,TRBJ2-1,.,TRBV15,TGTGCCACCAGCAGAGATCAGGCGGGGTCCGGGAATGAGCAGTTCTTC,CATSRDQAGSGNEQFF
.,TRBJ2-1,TRBD2,TRBV19,TGTGCCAGTAGTACTGAGACTAGCGAATTCTACAATGAGCAGTTCTTC,CASSTETSEFYNEQFF
.,TRBJ2-3,.,TRBV6-5,TGTGCCAGCAGTTCCTACCGACTGTCAGATACGCAGTATTTT,CASSSYRLSDTQYF
.,TRBJ2-5,TRBD2,TRBV27,TGTGCCAGCAGTTTAGGGGCTAGCGGGGGTAAGGAGACCCAGTACTTC,CASSLGASGGKETQYF
.,TRBJ2-3,.,TRBV25-1,TGTGCCAGCAGCGTGGGGAATACGCAGTATTTT,CASSVGNTQYF